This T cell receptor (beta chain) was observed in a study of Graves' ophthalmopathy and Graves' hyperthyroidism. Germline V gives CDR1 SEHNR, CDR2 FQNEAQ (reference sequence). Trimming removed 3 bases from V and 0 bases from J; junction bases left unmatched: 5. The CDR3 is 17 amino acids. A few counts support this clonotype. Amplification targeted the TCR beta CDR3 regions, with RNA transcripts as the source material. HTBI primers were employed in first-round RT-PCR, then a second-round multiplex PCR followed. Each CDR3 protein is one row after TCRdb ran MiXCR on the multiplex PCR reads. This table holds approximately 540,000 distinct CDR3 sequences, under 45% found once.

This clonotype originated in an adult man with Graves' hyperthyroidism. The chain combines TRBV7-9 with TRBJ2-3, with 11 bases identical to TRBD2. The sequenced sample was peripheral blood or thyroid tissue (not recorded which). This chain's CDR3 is CASSFPGLAASTDTQYF. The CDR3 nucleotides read TGTGCCAGCAGCTTTCCGGGACTAGCGGCTAGCACAGATACGCAGTATTTT.